The 30 T cell receptor beta chains reported below all come from one sample, sequenced in a study of blood T cell repertoires in COVID-19. Some clones are missing from TCRdb's copy, which holds only in-frame ones; the method was immunoSEQ multiplex PCR. This sample carries some 220,000 clones, roughly 80% of them seen once, and the ten largest clones take roughly 6.7%. The specimen sequenced was peripheral blood. These receptors were collected from a woman aged 70-85 years with acute or convalescent COVID-19.

The chain carries TRBV7-8 and TRBJ2-3; TRBD2 agrees at 8 bases. Germline lookup yields CDR1 SGHVS and CDR2 FQNEAQ. V gave up 5 bases and J gave up 7 bases; unmatched junction bases: 11. The CDR3 sequence is 15 residues long. CDR3 residues: CASSLSRGGEYTQYF. The CDR3, as DNA: TGTGCCAGCAGCCTCTCCCGGGGGGGCGAGTATACGCAGTATTTT.

This rearrangement joins TRBV12-3 or TRBV12-4 to TRBJ1-1; D is perhaps TRBD1 (6 bases). The CDR3 is made up of 13 amino acids. Trimming took 2 bases from V and 10 from J, leaving 14 bases between them. CDR3 sequence: CASSLIEGERAFF. The DNA of the CDR3 is TGTGCCAGCAGTTTAATAGAGGGGGAGAGAGCTTTCTTT.

This clone was seen only once. The chain uses TRBV18 and TRBJ2-3, with D hard to call. Germline CDR1 KGHSH, CDR2 LQKENI. The CDR3 spans 13 residues. The ends were cut back, 3 bases at V and 3 bases at J, with 7 bases in the middle. The CDR3 sequence is CASSPHKTDTQYF. The CDR3 nucleotides read TGTGCCAGCTCACCCCACAAAACAGATACGCAGTATTTT.

As regards this clone: The sample contains more than one DNA sequence encoding this CDR3. V usage is TRBV27 and J usage is TRBJ2-3, with TRBD2 matching 11 bases. There are 15 residues in the CDR3. V trimming: 6 bases; J trimming: 4 bases; junction bases outside the gene matches: 6. Germline-derived CDR1 and CDR2 are MNHEY and SMNVEV (reference sequence). CDR3: CASSLSGGVADTQYF. The CDR3 region has the DNA TGTGCCAGCAGCCTTAGCGGGGGGGTGGCAGATACGCAGTATTTT.

The CDR3 protein is CASSPLAGGPEQYF. DNA of the CDR3: TGTGCCAGCAGCCCCCTCGCGGGGGGACCCGAGCAGTACTTC. This sequence joins TRBV7-2 and TRBJ2-7; 8 bases align to TRBD2. With V trimmed by 5 bases and J by 6 bases, 9 bases remained unmatched. This CDR3 spans 14 amino acids. Looked up from germline, CDR1 is SGHTA and CDR2 is FQGNSA.

This clone has a handful of counts. This chain connects TRBV23-1 to TRBJ2-3; D gene unclear. TRBV23-1 is given ORF status, its function remaining uncertain. This CDR3 has 17 amino acids. Trimming pared 3 bases from V and 2 bases from J, leaving 18 bases between. CDR3 protein: CASSHPRTDPLTDTQYF. CDR3 nucleotides: TGCGCCAGCAGTCACCCGCGCACAGACCCCCTCACAGATACGCAGTATTTT.

The CDR3 DNA reads TGTGCCAGCAGTTCCAGGCGGGGGCTGGCCCAGCATTTT. Its translation: CASSSRRGLAQHF. V is TRBV28 and J is TRBJ1-5; possibly TRBD1 for D (6 bases). Germline V gives CDR1 MDHEN, CDR2 SYDVKM. This CDR3 is built from 13 residues. The V gene lost 4 bases and the J gene lost 11 bases, with 15 bases spanning the gap.

The table lists this clone with a few counts. The rearrangement links TRBV7-8 to TRBJ1-2; D is undetermined. V was clipped by 1 base and J by 4 bases, with 10 bases between them. There are 14 residues in the CDR3. The germline V gene encodes CDR1 SGHVS and CDR2 FQNEAQ. Here the CDR3 DNA reads TGTGCCAGCAGCTTAGATGCGGGCAGCTATGGCTACACCTTC. It yields the protein CASSLDAGSYGYTF.

The rearrangement links TRBV6-4 to TRBJ2-1, with 7 bases matching TRBD1. Losses at the gene ends were 4 bases for V and 0 bases for J; bases not matched to a gene: 6. Germline V CDR1 and CDR2: MRHNA, SNTAGT. The CDR3 sequence is 16 residues long. CDR3 protein: CASSAQGDSSYNEQFF. Written as DNA, the CDR3 is TGTGCCAGCAGTGCCCAGGGGGATAGCTCCTACAATGAGCAGTTCTTC.

This chain joins TRBV5-4 and TRBJ2-5; 7 bases are shared with TRBD1. The length of the CDR3 is 15 residues. Germline V gives CDR1 SGHNT, CDR2 YYREEE (reference sequence). Losses at the gene ends were 4 bases for V and 2 bases for J; bases not matched to a gene: 8. In DNA form, the CDR3 reads TGTGCCAGCAGCCGAACGGGGACAGTACAAGAGACCCAGTACTTC. It specifies CASSRTGTVQETQYF.

The V call is TRBV2, the J call TRBJ2-3, with 8 bases that match TRBD2. V was pared by 8 bases and J by 6 bases, with 13 bases of the junction left unmatched. Germline loops: CDR1 SNHLY, CDR2 FYNNEI. The CDR3 is 15 residues long. CDR3 nucleotides: TGTGCCAGCTTGGTTGAGCGGGGGACCGGGGATACGCAGTATTTT. Amino acids: CASLVERGTGDTQYF.

The table lists this clone with a count of one. The chain couples TRBV7-2 to TRBJ2-5; TRBD2 aligns across 7 bases. CDR3 length equals 18 residues. Looked up from germline, CDR1 is SGHTA and CDR2 is FQGNSA. With 1 base clipped from V and 0 bases from J, the junction kept 11 bases outside the gene matches. DNA for the CDR3: TGTGCCAGCAGCTTAGGATTCCTAGGGAGGGCGAACCAAGAGACCCAGTACTTC. Protein sequence: CASSLGFLGRANQETQYF.

The chain couples TRBV30 to TRBJ2-7, with TRBD2 matching 11 bases. The J segment lost 0 bases and the V segment lost 5 bases, leaving 9 bases of the junction unmatched. Germline V gives CDR1 GTSNPN, CDR2 SVGIG (reference sequence). The CDR3 is 16 residues long. The CDR3 DNA sequence: TGTGCCTGGCCCCCCCGGACTAGCGGGTTCTCCTACGAGCAGTACGTC. This sequence encodes CAWPPRTSGFSYEQYV.

The gene calls are TRBV15 and TRBJ2-1; D may be TRBD1 (6 bases). The CDR3 contains 14 residues. The germline gives CDR1 LNHNV, CDR2 YYDKDF (reference sequence). V was shortened by 0 bases and J by 8 bases, with 11 bases between the two germline ends. The CDR3 is CATSRDFRGDEQFF. DNA of the CDR3: TGTGCCACCAGCAGAGATTTCAGGGGTGATGAGCAGTTCTTC.

The chain has TRBV25-1 and TRBJ2-7; the match to TRBD1 covers 10 bases. The CDR3 contains 16 residues. With V trimmed by 0 bases and J by 5 bases, 7 bases remained unmatched. The germline V gene has CDR1 MGHDK and CDR2 SYGVNS. CDR3 region: CASSEYLRTGGHEQYF. CDR3 bases: TGTGCCAGCAGTGAATACCTGCGGACAGGGGGGCACGAGCAGTACTTC.

The chain is built from TRBV29-1 and TRBJ2-5; TRBD1 aligns across 9 bases. The germline CDR1 and CDR2 sequences are SQVTM and ANQGSEA. The trim removed 7 bases at V and 2 bases at J, leaving 8 bases unmatched. This CDR3 is 14 amino acids long. The CDR3: CSANRGRGQETQYF. The CDR3 DNA is TGCAGCGCGAACAGGGGGCGAGGGCAAGAGACCCAGTACTTC.

The chain uses TRBV7-8 and TRBJ2-3; 7 nucleotides agree with TRBD2. CDR1 and CDR2 from the germline V gene are SGHVS and FQNEAQ. The CDR3 has 15 residues. Trimming took 6 bases from V and 2 from J; bases not matched to a gene: 8. CDR3 DNA sequence: TGTGCCAGCAGTGATCGGGGGGACTTCACAGATACGCAGTATTTT. This encodes CASSDRGDFTDTQYF.

V is TRBV5-1 and J is TRBJ2-5, with 9 bases matching TRBD1. The CDR3 runs to 13 residues. V lost 4 bases to trimming and J lost 5 bases; unmatched junction nucleotides: 3. Germline V CDR1 and CDR2: SGHRS, YFSETQ. The CDR3 sequence: CASSGTGMETQYF. CDR3 coding DNA: TGCGCCAGCAGCGGGACAGGGATGGAGACCCAGTACTTC.

This clone was counted only a few times. The chain has TRBV11-2 and TRBJ2-7; TRBD1 agrees at 10 bases. The germline CDR1 and CDR2 sequences are SGHAT and FQNNGV. CDR3 length: 15 amino acids. The J segment lost 3 bases and the V segment lost 5 bases, leaving 7 bases of the junction unmatched. The CDR3 DNA reads TGTGCCAGCAGCCTCGGGACAGGGGAGAACTACGAGCAGTACTTC. Residues: CASSLGTGENYEQYF.

The CDR3 here is CAWATGVSYEQYF. CDR3 coding DNA: TGTGCCTGGGCGACAGGCGTCTCCTACGAGCAGTACTTC. The chain recombines TRBV30 with TRBJ2-7, with D possibly TRBD1 on 6 matching bases. Trimming stripped 5 bases from V and 0 bases from J, with 11 bases between. The germline gives CDR1 GTSNPN, CDR2 SVGIG (reference sequence). The CDR3 spans 13 residues. The whole variable domain, remainder taken from reference TRBV30 and TRBJ2-7, is SQTIHQWPATLVQPVGSPLSLECTVEGTSNPNLYWYRQAAGRGLQLLFYSVGIGQISSEVPQNLSASRPQDRQFILSSKKLLLSDSGFYLCAWATGVSYEQYFGPGTRLTVT.

The chain couples TRBV7-9 to TRBJ2-7; D is uncertain. This CDR3 contains 12 residues. Trimming removed 1 base at V and 9 bases at J, with 10 bases between. CDR1 is SEHNR and CDR2 is FQNEAQ in the germline V gene (reference sequence). The CDR3 sequence is CASSLDQYRQYF. CDR3 nucleotides: TGTGCCAGCAGCTTAGATCAGTACCGGCAGTACTTC. Full variable domain (missing parts from reference TRBV7-9 and TRBJ2-7): DTGVSQNPRHKITKRGQNVTFRCDPISEHNRLYWYRQTLGQGPEFLTYFQNEAQLEKSRLLSDRFSAERPKGSFSTLEIQRTEQGDSAMYLCASSLDQYRQYFGPGTRLTVT.

This clone appeared a single time. Other DNA variants within this sample encode the same CDR3. The chain links TRBV15 to TRBJ2-7, with D possibly being TRBD2 (5 bases). V lost 3 bases and J 6 bases, leaving 9 bases between the germline ends. The CDR3 runs to 12 residues. Per the germline V gene, CDR1 is LNHNV and CDR2 is YYDKDF (reference sequence). CDR3 nucleotide sequence: TGTGCCACCAGCAGGGACTTTGGCGAGCAGTACTTC. Its protein product is CATSRDFGEQYF.

The chain combines TRBV30 with TRBJ1-2, with D unresolved. V lost 0 bases to trimming and J lost 7 bases, with 15 bases between them. Germline values: CDR1 GTSNPN, CDR2 SVGIG (reference sequence). This CDR3 region has 14 residues. The CDR3 protein is CAWSVDAGATGYTF. CDR3 in DNA: TGTGCCTGGAGTGTAGACGCGGGAGCGACTGGCTACACCTTC.

The chain recombines TRBV6-1 with TRBJ1-2; 7 bases agree with TRBD1. The CDR3 is made up of 15 amino acids. The junction had 5 bases not matched to a gene; V was cut back by 0 bases and J by 4 bases. The germline V gene has CDR1 MNHNS and CDR2 SASEGT. The CDR3 protein is CASSEATGKSYGYTF. The CDR3 nucleotides are TGTGCCAGCAGTGAAGCGACAGGGAAGAGCTATGGCTACACCTTC.

The table lists this clone with a count of one. The chain combines TRBV30 with TRBJ1-6; TRBD1 aligns across 9 bases. The CDR3 runs to 14 residues. Per germline, CDR1 GTSNPN and CDR2 SVGIG (reference sequence). V was pared by 0 bases and J by 13 bases, with 7 bases of the junction left unmatched. The chain's CDR3 is CAWSVQTGGGPLHF. In nucleotides, the CDR3 is TGTGCCTGGAGTGTACAGACAGGGGGAGGGCCCCTCCACTTT.

The J gene is TRBJ1-1, the V gene TRBV5-1; no clear D. V was cut by 0 bases and J by 2 bases, with 8 bases left in between. Germline V gene lookup returns CDR1 SGHRS and CDR2 YFSETQ. This CDR3 spans 14 amino acids. CDR3 protein: CASSLDSSNTEAFF. The CDR3 bases are TGCGCCAGCAGCTTGGACAGTTCTAACACTGAAGCTTTCTTT.

The genes are TRBV27 and TRBJ2-2; 9 nucleotides agree with TRBD1. Trimming took 7 bases from V and 6 from J; bases not matched to a gene: 6. The CDR3 runs to 14 residues. Germline V gene lookup returns CDR1 MNHEY and CDR2 SMNVEV (reference sequence). This chain's CDR3 is CASTSWTGAGELFF. Written as DNA, the CDR3 is TGTGCCAGCACCAGCTGGACAGGGGCCGGGGAGCTGTTTTTT.

V is TRBV10-2 and J is TRBJ1-2; tentative D call: TRBD1 (5 bases). This CDR3 has 14 amino acids. The germline V gene encodes CDR1 WSHSY and CDR2 SAAADI. With 3 bases removed from V and 3 bases from J, the gap between germline ends came to 11 bases. The chain's CDR3 is CASSDAGRDYGYTF. The CDR3 DNA follows: TGCGCCAGCAGTGATGCAGGGCGTGACTATGGCTACACCTTC.

The chain couples TRBV2 to TRBJ1-1, with 7 bases identical to TRBD1. Germline V gene data show CDR1 as SNHLY and CDR2 as FYNNEI. This CDR3 region has 14 residues. J was trimmed by 4 bases and V by 3 bases; bases with no gene match: 5. CDR3 coding DNA: TGTGCCAGCAGTGAGAACAGGGGAATCACTGAAGCTTTCTTT. It codes for CASSENRGITEAFF. Based on the CDR3 plus reference TRBV2 and TRBJ1-1, the full variable domain is EPEVTQTPSHQVTQMGQEVILRCVPISNHLYFYWYRQILGQKVEFLVSFYNNEISEKSEIFDDQFSVERPDGSNFTLKIRSTKLEDSAMYFCASSENRGITEAFFGQGTRLTVV.

As for this clone: The same CDR3 arises from other DNA sequences in this sample as well. The rearrangement joins TRBV19 to TRBJ2-3; 9 bases line up with TRBD1. The germline V gene has CDR1 LNHDA and CDR2 SQIVND (reference sequence). CDR3 length: 15 amino acids. The V segment lost 1 base and the J segment 2 bases; nucleotides outside the gene matches: 1. The CDR3 DNA reads TGTGCCAGTAGTATAGGGACAGGGGACACAGATACGCAGTATTTT. Translation: CASSIGTGDTDTQYF. The full variable domain, rest sourced from reference TRBV19 and TRBJ2-3, is DGGITQSPKYLFRKEGQNVTLSCEQNLNHDAMYWYRQDPGQGLRLIYYSQIVNDFQKGDIAEGYSVSREKKESFPLTVTSAQKNPTAFYLCASSIGTGDTDTQYFGPGTRLTVL.